The rows below give T cell receptor beta chains drawn from one sample of a study of naive and memory T cell subsets. TCRdb recomputed calls from the 5' RACE reads with MiXCR, one row per CDR3 protein. Seen here are tens of thousands of distinct CDR3 sequences, around 4% observed once, and the top ten hold 7.8%. The receptors derive from a male donor in good health. Both conserved end residues are part of each CDR3. The D gene is left open where the match is weak. Size is stated for part of the rows, as once, few or many counts, or as a class when the clone is expanded.

CDR3 protein	CDR3 DNA	J gene	D gene	V gene	clone size
CASSQGTGDFSYEQYF	TGCGCCAGCAGCCAAGGGACAGGGGACTTCTCCTACGAGCAGTACTTC	TRBJ2-7	TRBD1	TRBV4-3	many
CASRGGGSDTQYF	TGTGCCAGCAGGGGCGGGGGCTCAGATACGCAGTATTTT	TRBJ2-3	NA	TRBV27	many
CASSVAPEETQYF	TGTGCCAGCAGCGTAGCTCCTGAAGAGACCCAGTACTTC	TRBJ2-5	NA	TRBV9	many
CASSHLADSSYNEQFF	TGTGCCAGCTCACACCTAGCGGATAGCTCCTACAATGAGCAGTTCTTC	TRBJ2-1	TRBD2	TRBV18	many
CASRKNRINTGELFF	TGTGCCAGCAGGAAGAACAGGATAAACACCGGGGAGCTGTTTTTT	TRBJ2-2	NA	TRBV28	many
CSANPTTSVQETQYF	TGCAGTGCCAATCCAACGACTAGCGTACAAGAGACCCAGTACTTC	TRBJ2-5	TRBD2	TRBV20-1	many
CASSPGVGDEQFF	TGTGCCAGCAGCCCCGGGGTCGGGGATGAGCAGTTCTTC	TRBJ2-1	NA	TRBV7-2	many
CASSRRTGQYEQYF	TGTGCCAGTAGTCGGAGGACAGGACAATACGAGCAGTACTTC	TRBJ2-7	TRBD1	TRBV19	NA
CASSPGQGGTGELFF	TGTGCCAGCAGCCCTGGACAGGGAGGGACCGGGGAGCTGTTTTTT	TRBJ2-2	NA	TRBV7-9	many
CASSVGTKTGNQPQHF	TGTGCCAGTAGTGTCGGGACGAAAACCGGCAATCAGCCCCAGCATTTT	TRBJ1-5	NA	TRBV19	many
CASRGAQGISYEQYF	TGTGCCAGCAGGGGGGCCCAGGGTATTTCCTACGAGCAGTACTTC	TRBJ2-7	NA	TRBV6-6	many
CASSLPLAGEFDEQFF	TGCGCCAGCAGCTTGCCGTTGGCAGGGGAGTTCGATGAGCAGTTCTTC	TRBJ2-1	NA	TRBV5-1	many
CASSLGTSGTYEQYF	TGTGCCAGCAGCCTAGGGACTAGCGGGACCTACGAGCAGTACTTC	TRBJ2-7	TRBD2	TRBV4-2	many
CASSYRQGAREQFF	TGTGCCAGCAGCTACCGACAGGGGGCAAGGGAGCAGTTCTTC	TRBJ2-1	TRBD1	TRBV7-2	medium-sized
CASSFRLDRSEQFF	TGTGCCAGCAGCTTTAGACTGGATCGGAGTGAGCAGTTCTTC	TRBJ2-1	NA	TRBV7-8	medium-sized
CASSFAGHQETQYF	TGTGCCAGCAGCTTTGCCGGACACCAAGAGACCCAGTACTTC	TRBJ2-5	NA	TRBV7-2	many
CASETVNTEAFF	TGTGCCAGTGAGACAGTGAACACTGAAGCTTTCTTT	TRBJ1-1	NA	TRBV28	NA
CAWSVSTTLNTEAFF	TGTGCCTGGAGTGTAAGTACGACGCTGAACACTGAAGCTTTCTTT	TRBJ1-1	NA	TRBV30	many
CAWTWGQGTEAFF	TGTGCCTGGACCTGGGGACAGGGAACTGAAGCTTTCTTT	TRBJ1-1	TRBD1	TRBV30	many
CAGSASGEKLFF	TGTGCCGGCTCAGCCTCTGGTGAAAAACTGTTTTTT	TRBJ1-4	NA	TRBV7-9	many
CASSRETGSGLAMQQYF	TGCGCCAGCAGCCGCGAGACAGGGTCGGGGCTAGCGATGCAGCAGTATTTT	TRBJ2-3	NA	TRBV4-1	many
CASSYSLIVEQFF	TGTGCCAGCAGTTACTCGTTGATCGTTGAGCAGTTCTTC	TRBJ2-1	NA	TRBV6-2/TRBV6-3	many
CASSPASGVSVGQYF	TGTGCCAGCAGCCCAGCAAGCGGGGTCTCGGTTGGGCAGTACTTC	TRBJ2-7	TRBD2	TRBV7-6	many
CASSLVYRTGEETQYF	TGTGCCAGCAGCTTGGTATATAGGACAGGGGAAGAGACCCAGTACTTC	TRBJ2-5	TRBD1	TRBV5-5	many
CSVLGGSAGYEQYF	TGCAGCGTTTTGGGGGGATCGGCGGGGTACGAGCAGTACTTC	TRBJ2-7	NA	TRBV29-1	many
CASSNQGGAYEQYF	TGTGCCAGCAGTAATCAGGGGGGCGCATACGAGCAGTACTTC	TRBJ2-7	NA	TRBV27	NA
CASSEQGNTEAFF	TGTGCCAGCAGTGAGCAGGGGAACACTGAAGCTTTCTTT	TRBJ1-1	NA	TRBV6-1	many
CASSRSGGTDTQYF	TGTGCCAGCAGTCGCTCGGGGGGTACAGATACGCAGTATTTT	TRBJ2-3	TRBD2	TRBV6-2/TRBV6-3	NA
CASSLGPTGVNTEAFF	TGTGCCAGCAGCTTAGGCCCCACTGGGGTGAACACTGAAGCTTTCTTT	TRBJ1-1	NA	TRBV7-8	NA
CSELTGFTDTQYF	TGCAGCGAACTGACAGGGTTCACAGATACGCAGTATTTT	TRBJ2-3	TRBD1	TRBV29-1	NA
CAWAGTVGIDEQFF	TGTGCCTGGGCCGGGACAGTTGGGATCGATGAGCAGTTCTTC	TRBJ2-1	TRBD1	TRBV30	NA
CASCGVVGPGGDTQYF	TGTGCCAGCTGTGGGGTCGTAGGGCCCGGCGGGGATACGCAGTATTTT	TRBJ2-3	NA	TRBV2	many
CSVFFGRALVDEQFF	TGCAGCGTTTTTTTCGGGAGGGCTTTAGTTGATGAGCAGTTCTTC	TRBJ2-1	TRBD2	TRBV29-1	many
CATSDTGTGRNEQFF	TGTGCCACCAGTGATACCGGGACAGGACGCAATGAGCAGTTCTTC	TRBJ2-1	TRBD1	TRBV24-1	many
CASSLGVAYGYTF	TGTGCCAGCAGCTTGGGGGTTGCCTATGGCTACACCTTC	TRBJ1-2	NA	TRBV5-5	medium-sized
CASSSQDSYEQYF	TGTGCCAGCAGCTCTCAGGACTCCTACGAGCAGTACTTC	TRBJ2-7	NA	TRBV7-9	few
CAGLTPGANVLTF	TGTGCCGGGCTGACTCCTGGGGCCAACGTCCTGACTTTC	TRBJ2-6	NA	TRBV12-3/TRBV12-4	many
CAISARDTDSPLHF	TGTGCCATCAGTGCCCGGGACACCGATTCACCCCTCCACTTT	TRBJ1-6	NA	TRBV10-3	many
CASRESRATEAFF	TGTGCCAGCAGAGAGAGCAGGGCAACTGAAGCTTTCTTT	TRBJ1-1	NA	TRBV27	many
CATSGLGTSPEQFF	TGTGCCACCAGTGGTCTGGGGACATCTCCTGAGCAGTTCTTC	TRBJ2-1	NA	TRBV24-1	many
CASSQSGTTNQPQHF	TGTGCCAGCAGTCAATCCGGGACTACCAATCAGCCCCAGCATTTT	TRBJ1-5	NA	TRBV6-2/TRBV6-3	many
CASSVLAGAVTDTQYF	TGTGCCAGCAGTGTCCTAGCGGGGGCCGTCACAGATACGCAGTATTTT	TRBJ2-3	TRBD2	TRBV6-5	many
CASKEGADTEAFF	TGTGCCAGCAAAGAGGGGGCCGACACTGAAGCTTTCTTT	TRBJ1-1	TRBD1	TRBV6-5	many
CASSQDKWPSGGDNEQFF	TGTGCCAGCAGCCAAGATAAGTGGCCTAGCGGGGGAGACAATGAGCAGTTCTTC	TRBJ2-1	TRBD2	TRBV3-1	many
CASSDAISGLAGGNIQYF	TGTGCCAGCAGTGACGCCATATCGGGACTAGCGGGAGGGAACATTCAGTACTTC	TRBJ2-4	TRBD2	TRBV6-5	many
CASRVQGSGSYNEQFF	TGCGCCAGCAGGGTTCAGGGGTCGGGATCCTACAATGAGCAGTTCTTC	TRBJ2-1	NA	TRBV5-1	many
CASSIFRGSGANVLTF	TGTGCCAGTAGTATTTTCAGGGGATCTGGGGCCAACGTCCTGACTTTC	TRBJ2-6	NA	TRBV19	few
CASSLDRYGNRGRPNEQFF	TGTGCCAGCAGCTTAGATCGGTACGGAAACAGGGGGCGCCCCAATGAGCAGTTCTTC	TRBJ2-1	TRBD1	TRBV11-2	many
CASSLIGVQYF	TGTGCCAGCAGCTTGATCGGGGTGCAGTACTTC	TRBJ2-7	NA	TRBV7-9	many
CASSLGDRSGNTIYF	TGTGCCAGCAGCTTGGGGGATCGCTCTGGAAACACCATATATTTT	TRBJ1-3	NA	TRBV11-2	many
CASSPTGAGRYNEQFF	TGTGCCAGCAGCCCCACAGGGGCGGGGCGATACAATGAGCAGTTCTTC	TRBJ2-1	NA	TRBV3-1	many
CASSPFGSGVGSDTQYF	TGTGCCAGCTCACCATTTGGCAGCGGGGTTGGGTCAGATACGCAGTATTTT	TRBJ2-3	TRBD2	TRBV18	many
CSAARGAGGTFYEQYF	TGCAGTGCCGCTCGCGGAGCGGGAGGTACCTTTTACGAGCAGTACTTC	TRBJ2-7	TRBD2	TRBV20-1	many
CASQAGGPREQYF	TGTGCCTCACAAGCGGGAGGGCCTCGGGAGCAGTACTTC	TRBJ2-7	TRBD2	TRBV30	few
CASSYSGSTDTQYF	TGTGCCAGCAGTTACTCGGGTAGCACAGATACGCAGTATTTT	TRBJ2-3	NA	TRBV6-2/TRBV6-3	many